Reported below is one TCR beta chain. Its antigen is not identified. This entry is derived from a study of cytomegalovirus exposure and HLA in healthy donors. Whole-study results and caveats: DRB1 showed the most TCR associations and HLA-C the fewest in a later analysis, as rates varied by HLA locus. Earlier analysis found most TCR beta V segments productive about 90% or about 30% of the time. In a later analysis, most CMV-associated TCR beta chains appeared HLA-restricted.

Germline CDR1 reads SNHLY; CDR2 reads FYNNEI. The V end was cut by 6 bases, the J end by 2 bases, with 12 bases between. The CDR3 runs to 14 residues. The PCR used 60 Vbeta and 13 Jbeta primers. The protocol was immunoSEQ multiplex PCR, while the TCRdb copy is restricted to in-frame clones and leaves out a portion. Among around 130,000 clones, just under 80% were seen once, and the ten largest hold 5.3%. The rearrangement links TRBV2 to TRBJ2-3; tentative D call: TRBD2 (6 bases). Sequencing used PBMCs. This receptor was taken from a man aged 25-40 years in good health and CMV-seronegative. The CDR3 protein is CASRSGTSTDTQYF. CDR3 DNA sequence: TGTGCCAGCAGGTCTGGGACTTCCACAGATACGCAGTATTTT.